The 28 T cell receptor beta chains given below trace back to one sample, sequenced in a study of T cells in narcolepsy. Method: immunoSEQ multiplex PCR; TCRdb's copy keeps in-frame clones and lacks some. The sample lists some 19,000 clones, about nine tenths seen once, with approximately 0.72% in the top ten. Sequencing input: memory (CD45RA-) CD4+ T cells from blood. The origin of the receptors is a human donor in good health.

The chain couples TRBV5-4 to TRBJ1-2, with D perhaps matching TRBD1 (6 bases). V was shortened by 4 bases and J by 7 bases, with 17 bases between the two germline ends. The CDR3 totals 14 residues. Germline CDR1 and CDR2: SGHNT and YYREEE (reference sequence). The CDR3 sequence: CASSPTPGVAGYTF. The CDR3 DNA is TGTGCCAGCAGCCCCACCCCAGGGGTGGCTGGCTACACCTTC.

This clone is classed as large (0.1 to 1%). This chain links TRBV6-5 with TRBJ1-1; TRBD1 might be the D (5 bases). The CDR3 consists of 13 residues. V was pared by 4 bases and J by 1 base, with 7 bases between. CDR1 is MNHEY and CDR2 is SVGAGI in the germline V gene. As DNA, the CDR3 is TGTGCCAGCAGTTGGGGCAGGAACACTGAAGCTTTCTTT. As protein: CASSWGRNTEAFF.

This chain uses TRBV6-6 with TRBJ2-5; D is possibly TRBD1 (7 bases). Trimming removed 3 bases at V and 5 bases at J, with 13 bases between. Looked up from germline, CDR1 is MNHNY and CDR2 is SVGAGI (reference sequence). The CDR3 is 14 residues long. The CDR3, as DNA: TGTGCCAGCAGTTATAAACCAGGGGGGGAGACCCAGTACTTC. Encoded protein: CASSYKPGGETQYF.

V is TRBV12-5 and J is TRBJ1-3, with D hard to call. CDR1 and CDR2 from the germline V gene are LGHNT and FRNRAP. The V and J ends lost 10 bases and 0 bases respectively, with 25 bases between them. The CDR3 runs 18 residues. CDR3 amino acids: CAISFATRAQYSGNTIYF. CDR3 nucleotide sequence: TGTGCTATTAGTTTCGCCACCCGGGCGCAGTACTCTGGAAACACCATATATTTT.

CDR3 amino acids: CAIMSGATVDTQYF. The CDR3 coding sequence is TGTGCCATCATGAGCGGGGCTACGGTAGATACGCAGTATTTT. The chain has TRBV10-3 and TRBJ2-3, with TRBD2 matching 7 bases. Germline V gene lookup returns CDR1 ENHRY and CDR2 SYGVKD. The CDR3 consists of 14 residues. The V and J ends lost 7 bases and 5 bases, in that order; junction bases with no gene match: 9.

CDR3: CASSTTDRGFKPNNEQFF. The DNA for the CDR3 is TGTGCCAGCTCCACGACGGACAGGGGTTTTAAACCAAACAATGAGCAGTTCTTC. The chain recombines TRBV18 with TRBJ2-1, with 9 bases identical to TRBD1. V lost 6 bases, J lost 5 bases, and 17 bases stayed unmatched. This CDR3 region has 18 residues. Looked up from germline, CDR1 is KGHSH and CDR2 is LQKENI. Combining the CDR3 with reference TRBV18 and TRBJ2-1 gives the whole variable domain NAGVMQNPRHLVRRRGQEARLRCSPMKGHSHVYWYRQLPEEGLKFMVYLQKENIIDESGMPKERFSAEFPKEGPSILRIQQVVRGDSAAYFCASSTTDRGFKPNNEQFFGPGTRLTVL.

V gene TRBV5-5 combines with J gene TRBJ1-2, with D tentatively TRBD1 (6 bases). The CDR3 sequence is 14 residues long. From germline, CDR1 is SGHKS and CDR2 YYEKEE (reference sequence). The V end lost 0 bases, the J end lost 8 bases, and 14 bases lay between the germline ends. The CDR3 DNA reads TGTGCCAGCAGCTTGGAGGGCAGGGGTTACGGCTACACCTTC. This codes for CASSLEGRGYGYTF.

V usage is TRBV27 and J usage is TRBJ1-6; perhaps TRBD1 as D (5 bases). V was cut by 2 bases and J by 14 bases, with 10 bases left in between. In germline, CDR1 is MNHEY, CDR2 SMNVEV (reference sequence). CDR3 length: 12 amino acids. In DNA form, the CDR3 reads TGTGCCAGCAGTTTAGCAGGGTATGCCCTCCACTTT. Encoded protein: CASSLAGYALHF.

The gene calls are TRBV7-9 and TRBJ2-1; D uncertain. Per the germline V gene, CDR1 is SEHNR and CDR2 is FQNEAQ (reference sequence). This CDR3 contains 14 residues. Trimming removed 1 base from V and 0 bases from J, with 4 bases in between. In DNA, the CDR3 is TGTGCCAGCAGCTTAGTGGGCTCCTACAATGAGCAGTTCTTC. Amino acids: CASSLVGSYNEQFF. Full variable domain (rest looked up from reference TRBV7-9 and TRBJ2-1): DTGVSQNPRHKITKRGQNVTFRCDPISEHNRLYWYRQTLGQGPEFLTYFQNEAQLEKSRLLSDRFSAERPKGSFSTLEIQRTEQGDSAMYLCASSLVGSYNEQFFGPGTRLTVL.

This clone has more than one count but fewer than ten. CDR3 bases: TGTGCCAGCAGTGGCCGGCGGAGGGGGAGGGATGGCTACACCTTC. It is translated as CASSGRRRGRDGYTF. The chain joins TRBV6-1 to TRBJ1-2; D is possibly TRBD1 (6 bases). Germline CDR1 MNHNS, CDR2 SASEGT. The germline V and J ends were trimmed by 4 bases and 6 bases, with 18 bases remaining between them. CDR3 length: 15 residues.

The chain is built from TRBV4-2 and TRBJ1-2; D remains unclear. Germline values: CDR1 LGHNA, CDR2 YNFKEQ. This CDR3 region has 15 residues. The V end was cut by 1 base, the J end by 5 bases, with 14 bases between. The CDR3 nucleotides read TGTGCCAGCAGCCAAGGTGGGGATTTTGGATATGGCTACACCTTC. Encoded protein: CASSQGGDFGYGYTF.

V is TRBV7-2 and J is TRBJ2-4; tentatively, D is TRBD1 (6 bases). There are 15 residues in the CDR3. V shed 5 bases and J shed 7 bases, with 18 bases lying between them. The V gene's germline CDR1 is SGHTA and CDR2 FQGNSA. This chain's CDR3 is CASSASSQGMNIQYF. The CDR3 DNA reads TGTGCCAGCAGCGCATCAAGTCAGGGGATGAACATTCAGTACTTC.

V is TRBV2 and J is TRBJ1-5, with D tentatively TRBD1 (5 bases). Trimming took 8 bases from V and 3 from J, leaving 17 bases between them. Germline V gene data show CDR1 as SNHLY and CDR2 as FYNNEI. The CDR3 runs 15 residues. This CDR3 is CASGGGRRDNQPQHF. The CDR3 DNA follows: TGTGCCAGCGGCGGCGGGCGCAGGGACAATCAGCCCCAGCATTTT. Filled out from reference TRBV2 and TRBJ1-5, the complete variable domain reads EPEVTQTPSHQVTQMGQEVILRCVPISNHLYFYWYRQILGQKVEFLVSFYNNEISEKSEIFDDQFSVERPDGSNFTLKIRSTKLEDSAMYFCASGGGRRDNQPQHFGDGTRLSIL.

This clone appeared a single time. V and J are TRBV19 and TRBJ2-1, with 7 bases lining up with TRBD2. CDR3 size: 14 residues. Germline lookup yields CDR1 LNHDA and CDR2 SQIVND (reference sequence). J gave up 8 bases and V 1 base, and 5 bases lay outside the gene matches. The CDR3 DNA sequence: TGTGCCAGTAGTATAGGGGGGAGGGCTTATGAGCAGTTCTTC. It is translated as CASSIGGRAYEQFF.

The chain recombines TRBV18 with TRBJ2-7; 8 bases are a match to TRBD2. V was pared by 1 base and J by 4 bases, with 3 bases of the junction left unmatched. Looked up from germline, CDR1 is KGHSH and CDR2 is LQKENI. The CDR3 loop spans 14 amino acids. This chain's CDR3 is CASSPQREGYEQYF. The CDR3 DNA is TGTGCCAGCTCACCACAACGGGAGGGTTACGAGCAGTACTTC.

V is TRBV27 and J is TRBJ1-2, with D maybe TRBD1 (5 bases). V was cut by 0 bases and J by 2 bases, with 13 bases left in between. The CDR3 totals 16 residues. CDR1 and CDR2 (germline): MNHEY, SMNVEV (reference sequence). The CDR3, as DNA: TGTGCCAGCAGTTTATCTGCGGGGCGATTAAACTATGGCTACACCTTC. Its translation: CASSLSAGRLNYGYTF.

This clone was seen a handful of times. This chain links TRBV5-1 with TRBJ2-2; 10 bases align to TRBD2. This CDR3 has 16 amino acids. Germline V lookup: CDR1 SGHRS, CDR2 YFSETQ. The trim removed 1 base at V and 1 base at J, leaving 1 base unmatched. CDR3 nucleotide sequence: TGCGCCAGCAGCTTGACTAGCGGGGAGAACACCGGGGAGCTGTTTTTT. Its protein product is CASSLTSGENTGELFF.

The chain recombines TRBV9 with TRBJ2-2; TRBD1 matches 12 bases. The CDR3 runs to 16 residues. Germline loops: CDR1 SGDLS, CDR2 YYNGEE. The trim removed 7 bases at V and 6 bases at J, leaving 10 bases unmatched. This chain's CDR3 is CASGGDRGRRAGELFF. CDR3 nucleotide sequence: TGTGCCAGCGGAGGGGACAGGGGGCGGAGGGCCGGGGAGCTGTTTTTT.

This chain uses TRBV30 with TRBJ1-2; TRBD1 agrees at 8 bases. CDR1 GTSNPN and CDR2 SVGIG come from the germline V gene (reference sequence). The CDR3 runs to 11 residues. Trimming at V came to 8 bases and at J to 2 bases, leaving 1 base not matched to a gene. As DNA, the CDR3 is TGTGCCAGGGACAGGAACTATGGCTACACCTTC. Its protein product is CARDRNYGYTF.

The chain employs TRBV5-5 and TRBJ1-2; 10 bases fit TRBD1. From germline, CDR1 is SGHKS and CDR2 YYEKEE (reference sequence). The CDR3 totals 17 residues. V was clipped by 4 bases and J by 5 bases; unmatched bases: 14. The CDR3 protein is CASSPALRQGAEYGYTF. The CDR3, as DNA: TGTGCCAGCAGCCCCGCTCTGAGACAGGGGGCAGAGTATGGCTACACCTTC.

CDR3 sequence: CASRETSGYTF. CDR3 bases: TGTGCCAGCAGAGAAACCAGTGGCTACACCTTC. V is TRBV28 and J is TRBJ1-2; D remains ambiguous. The germline V gene has CDR1 MDHEN and CDR2 SYDVKM. V was pared by 6 bases and J by 7 bases, with 9 bases between. This CDR3 comprises 11 residues.

V is TRBV19 and J is TRBJ2-3; 11 bases are shared with TRBD2. The V and J ends lost 3 bases and 2 bases, in that order; junction bases with no gene match: 10. Germline CDR1 LNHDA, CDR2 SQIVND (reference sequence). There are 18 residues in the CDR3. CDR3 DNA sequence: TGTGCCAGTAGTATCGCTCTAGCGGGAGGACGACACACAGATACGCAGTATTTT. Translating gives CASSIALAGGRHTDTQYF.

This sequence joins TRBV7-9 and TRBJ2-6; no definite D call. The CDR3 has 15 residues. Germline-derived CDR1 and CDR2 are SEHNR and FQNEAQ (reference sequence). Trimming took off 5 bases at V and 1 base at J, with 9 bases between the two ends. DNA of the CDR3: TGTGCCAGCAGCCCACGGATATCTGGGGCCAACGTCCTGACTTTC. It yields the protein CASSPRISGANVLTF.

This clone was counted only a few times. The chain uses TRBV19 and TRBJ2-7; D is uncertain. Trimming stripped 5 bases from V and 2 bases from J, with 13 bases between. This CDR3 contains 14 residues. Germline V gives CDR1 LNHDA, CDR2 SQIVND (reference sequence). The CDR3 spells CASSFQDGAYEQYF. In nucleotides, the CDR3 is TGTGCCAGTAGTTTCCAAGATGGCGCCTACGAGCAGTACTTC.

The V and J genes are TRBV6-6 and TRBJ2-2, with D unclear. Germline-derived CDR1 and CDR2 are MNHNY and SVGAGI (reference sequence). This CDR3 spans 12 amino acids. V gave up 4 bases and J gave up 2 bases, with 2 bases separating them. DNA of the CDR3: TGTGCCAGCAGTTCCAACACCGGGGAGCTGTTTTTT. Protein: CASSSNTGELFF.

A single count supports this clone. The chain employs TRBV5-5 and TRBJ2-7; D possibly matches TRBD1 or TRBD2 (5 bases each). The CDR3 covers 15 residues. The germline V and J ends were trimmed by 3 bases and 4 bases, with 17 bases remaining between them. Per the germline V gene, CDR1 is SGHKS and CDR2 is YYEKEE (reference sequence). CDR3 loop: CASSWLWDGPYEQYF. The DNA for the CDR3 is TGTGCCAGCAGCTGGCTCTGGGACGGACCGTACGAGCAGTACTTC.

This chain links TRBV19 with TRBJ2-5; TRBD2 matches 7 bases. The junction had 6 bases not matched to a gene; V was cut back by 7 bases and J by 4 bases. Germline lookup yields CDR1 LNHDA and CDR2 SQIVND (reference sequence). This CDR3 contains 13 residues. The CDR3 sequence is CASKGREGETQYF. Written as DNA, the CDR3 is TGTGCCAGTAAAGGCAGGGAGGGAGAGACCCAGTACTTC.

The V and J genes are TRBV7-8 and TRBJ2-7; the D is unclear. Germline V gene lookup returns CDR1 SGHVS and CDR2 FQNEAQ. V lost 4 bases, J lost 1 base, and 14 bases lay in between. There are 15 residues in the CDR3. CDR3 in amino acids: CASSYEPLSSYEQYF. CDR3 coding DNA: TGTGCCAGCAGCTACGAGCCTCTTTCTTCCTACGAGCAGTACTTC.